This T cell receptor beta chain was captured by sequencing in a study of a mutant IDH1 vaccine in newly diagnosed glioma. About the study: The earlier regimen, radiotherapy, temozolomide, or both, was most often both.

Noted time point: baseline, week 1 (first vaccination visit). Treatment in this sample: pre-vaccination baseline after standard-of-care therapy. The protocol was immunoSEQ multiplex PCR, while the TCRdb copy is restricted to in-frame clones and leaves out a portion. The sample includes tens of thousands of clones, approximately 80% of them seen just once. Germline V gene data show CDR1 as SGHDT and CDR2 as YYEEEE. The CDR3 covers 15 residues. V gave up 0 bases and J gave up 0 bases, with 8 bases separating them. This receptor was identified in a man aged 25-40 years with glioma. The chain links TRBV5-6 to TRBJ2-3; perhaps TRBD1 as D (6 bases). The specimen comprised PBMCs, sampled from a glioma patient treated with radiotherapy, temozolomide or both. This chain's CDR3 is CASSLGGGSTDTQYF. CDR3 DNA sequence: TGTGCCAGCAGCTTGGGAGGGGGAAGCACAGATACGCAGTATTTT.